The rows below give T cell receptor beta chains drawn from one sample of a study of cytomegalovirus exposure and HLA in healthy donors. The data were produced by immunoSEQ multiplex PCR, yet TCRdb's version contains in-frame clones alone and is incomplete. The table lists around 200,000 clones, approximately 83% of them singletons. Sample: PBMCs. The origin of the receptors is a woman under 30 in good health and CMV-seropositive. The CDR3 runs from the conserved cysteine through the conserved F or W. A D gene is named only where the DNA matches it firmly. Only some rows state a clone size, as once, few, many or a class for expanded clones.

cdr3_length	d_call	j_call	clone_size	v_call	cdr3_aa	cdr3_nt
15	TRBD2	TRBJ2-7	.	TRBV11-2	CASSLVGTSGYEQYF	TGTGCCAGCAGCTTAGTTGGGACTAGCGGCTACGAGCAGTACTTC
16	.	TRBJ2-1	.	TRBV4-3	CASSQVPGGAYNEQFF	TGCGCCAGCAGCCAAGTCCCCGGGGGAGCCTACAATGAGCAGTTCTTC
15	.	TRBJ2-1	.	TRBV5-4	CASSPRGSSYNEQFF	TGTGCCAGCAGCCCTCGGGGGAGCTCCTACAATGAGCAGTTCTTC
14	.	TRBJ1-2	.	TRBV13	CASSLGTANYGYTF	TGTGCCAGCAGCTTAGGGACTGCTAACTATGGCTACACCTTC
14	TRBD1	TRBJ1-6	.	TRBV5-8	CASSSPRGNSPLHF	TGTGCCAGCAGCTCGCCCAGGGGGAATTCACCCCTCCACTTT
15	TRBD2	TRBJ2-1	.	TRBV6-5	CASSPLAGGSMAQFF	TGTGCCAGCAGTCCACTGGCGGGGGGATCAATGGCGCAGTTCTTC
13	.	TRBJ1-1	once	TRBV6-1	CASSEWDIREAFF	TGTGCCAGCAGTGAATGGGACATCCGAGAAGCTTTCTTT
15	.	TRBJ1-4	.	TRBV25-1	CASSEISLGSEKLFF	TGTGCCAGCAGTGAAATCTCCCTAGGTAGCGAAAAACTGTTTTTT
16	TRBD2	TRBJ2-7	.	TRBV9	CASSGALNSGADEQYF	TGTGCCAGCAGCGGGGCCCTAAATAGCGGGGCCGACGAGCAGTACTTC
14	TRBD1	TRBJ2-2	few	TRBV9	CASSLGTGAGELFF	TGTGCCAGCAGCCTCGGGACAGGGGCCGGGGAGCTGTTTTTT
15	.	TRBJ2-1	.	TRBV9	CASRPGIEGYNEQFF	TGTGCCAGCAGGCCAGGGATTGAAGGCTACAATGAGCAGTTCTTC
15	.	TRBJ1-6	.	TRBV13	CASSRQQGSHSPLHF	TGTGCCAGCAGTCGACAACAGGGCTCTCATTCACCCCTCCACTTT
11	.	TRBJ2-5	.	TRBV27	CASLAGGTQYF	TGTGCCAGCTTGGCGGGTGGGACCCAGTACTTC
20	TRBD2	TRBJ2-7	.	TRBV15	CATSRGHSPGTSGNPYEQYF	TGTGCCACCAGCAGAGGCCACTCTCCCGGGACTAGCGGGAACCCCTACGAGCAGTACTTC
13	.	TRBJ1-3	.	TRBV19	CASQTGGGNTIYF	TGTGCCAGCCAGACGGGAGGGGGAAACACCATATATTTT
13	.	TRBJ1-2	.	TRBV27	CASSPDRNYGYTF	TGTGCCAGCAGCCCGGACAGAAACTATGGCTACACCTTC
16	.	TRBJ1-1	.	TRBV6-1	CASSEEQGRFNTEAFF	TGTGCCAGCAGTGAAGAACAGGGAAGATTTAATACTGAAGCTTTCTTT
12	.	TRBJ2-5	.	TRBV5-4	CASSSFPETQYF	TGTGCCAGCAGCTCCTTTCCGGAGACCCAGTACTTC
14	.	TRBJ2-7	.	TRBV4-1	CASSQDAASSEQYF	TGCGCCAGCAGCCAAGACGCGGCATCTTCCGAGCAGTACTTC
10	.	TRBJ1-1	once	TRBV12-5	CASGAPRSFF	TGTGCTAGTGGTGCCCCTAGGTCTTTCTTT
16	.	TRBJ1-2	.	TRBV10-3	CATGSPPYTGGDITYF	TGTGCCACAGGCTCGCCCCCTTATACCGGGGGGGACATTACTTACTTC
23	TRBD2	TRBJ2-3	.	TRBV2	CASGFSLAQTPGLATQATDTQYF	TGTGCCAGCGGATTTTCCCTAGCACAGACGCCGGGACTAGCGACCCAAGCCACAGATACGCAGTATTTT
16	.	TRBJ2-1	.	TRBV5-8	CASSLVSGGSYNEQFF	TGTGCCAGCAGCTTGGTGAGCGGTGGCTCCTACAATGAGCAGTTCTTC
13	.	TRBJ2-2	.	TRBV29-1	CSGYRENTGELFF	TGCAGCGGGTACAGAGAGAACACCGGGGAGCTGTTTTTT
16	.	TRBJ2-2	.	TRBV4-2	CASSLLTPMGTGELFF	TGTGCCAGCAGCCTACTGACTCCCATGGGCACCGGGGAGCTGTTTTTT
18	TRBD1	TRBJ2-3	.	TRBV9	CASRRYSIGTGHTDTQYF	TGTGCCAGCAGAAGATATAGCATCGGGACAGGGCACACAGATACGCAGTATTTT
15	.	TRBJ1-1	.	TRBV9	CASRSTGGAATEAFF	TGTGCCAGCAGGTCCACCGGGGGAGCCGCGACTGAAGCTTTCTTT
13	.	TRBJ1-5	once	TRBV19	CASSPTGFQPQHF	TGTGCCAGTAGCCCAACAGGGTTTCAGCCCCAGCATTTT
15	.	TRBJ1-1	.	TRBV18	CASSPQNPGLGEAFF	TGTGCCAGCTCACCACAGAACCCGGGGTTGGGCGAAGCTTTCTTT
15	.	TRBJ2-1	.	TRBV7-2	CASSLVGLPNNEQFF	TGTGCCAGCAGCTTAGTAGGACTACCGAACAATGAGCAGTTCTTC
12	TRBD1	TRBJ1-1	.	TRBV6-6	CASSSEGAEAFF	TGTGCCAGCAGTTCCGAGGGGGCCGAAGCTTTCTTT
15	.	TRBJ2-1	.	TRBV18	CASSSYYTTNNEQFF	TGTGCCAGCTCTTCTTATTATACTACAAACAATGAGCAGTTCTTC
14	TRBD1	TRBJ2-1	once	TRBV27	CASSSGTDYNEQFF	TGTGCCAGCAGTTCCGGGACAGACTACAATGAGCAGTTCTTC
15	TRBD1	TRBJ2-1	once	TRBV7-8	CASSLVRGPSNEQFF	TGTGCCAGCAGCTTAGTGAGGGGGCCTTCAAATGAGCAGTTCTTC
14	.	TRBJ1-3	.	TRBV7-9	CASITDSSGNTIYF	TGTGCCAGCATCACGGACAGCTCTGGAAACACCATATATTTT
15	.	TRBJ2-2	.	TRBV5-1	CASSLGEIGTGELFF	TGCGCCAGCAGCCTGGGAGAAATCGGGACCGGGGAGCTGTTTTTT